This T cell receptor (beta chain) comes out of a study of beta chain features in type 1 diabetes. Study overall: Comparable age, gender and cell yields were observed in patients relative to healthy donors.

Of note for this clone: Its antigen is unknown.

Overall study findings and caveats: Patients and controls would be equally affected if PCR favored shorter templates.

CDR1 is MNHEY and CDR2 is SVGAGI in the germline V gene. The CDR3 totals 15 residues. Germline trimming cut 6 bases from V and 4 bases from J; bases unmatched to any gene: 6. Donors contributed one heparinised blood draw apiece, averaging about 116 mL. The entirety of the isolated RNA underwent reverse transcription, so expressed TCRB transcripts were sequenced. Roughly 3.5 million reads per sample were averaged for naive, central memory and regulatory samples. Clones were sequenced by immunoSEQ multiplex PCR, and TCRdb holds only the in-frame ones, with some missing. The sample has some 270,000 clones; approximately 14% are singletons.

The genes are TRBV6-5 and TRBJ2-6; 7 positions match TRBD1. This sequence was found in a woman aged 40 to 55 in good health. Sample: naive CD4+ T cells from blood. The CDR3 region has the DNA TGTGCCAGCAGGACCAGGGGGTCCGGGGCCAACGTCCTGACTTTC. The encoded protein is CASRTRGSGANVLTF.